The entry below gives a single T cell receptor beta chain sequence along with its context. These data belong to a study of CD8+CD57+ T cells in acquired aplastic anemia. For the study at large: Sorted CD4+ and CD8+ cells yielded DNA averaging approximately 3 ug.

Germline V gene sequence: CDR1 PRHDT, CDR2 FYEKMQ (reference sequence). The CDR3 sequence is 17 residues long. V was cut by 3 bases and J by 1 base, with 18 bases left in between. It was genomic DNA that served as the template for profiling TCR beta VDJ and CDR3. TCRdb passed the reads through MiXCR, listing each CDR3 protein once. The data contain tens of thousands of distinct CDR3 sequences, under 50% of them seen just once; the ten biggest clones take up around 63%. The sequencing input was sorted CD4+, CD8+, or CD8+CD57+ T cells (not recorded which) from PBMCs. The receptor was isolated from a human donor in good health, serving as a control. The genes are TRBV13 and TRBJ1-1; D might be TRBD1 (5 bases). The CDR3 DNA reads TGTGCCAGCAGCTTCCACGCCGGTCAGGGTTCGAACACTGAAGCTTTCTTT. It codes for CASSFHAGQGSNTEAFF.